A single T cell receptor (beta chain) is shown here with its context. The antigen is unknown. The sample comes from a study of vaccination effects on CD4 cells after COVID-19. The table came from immunoSEQ multiplex PCR; TCRdb's copy has only in-frame clones and leaves some out. The profile shows under 40,000 clones, roughly 82% of them singletons. The culture ran for roughly ten days before CD4+ T cells were isolated. CDR1 is DFQATT, CDR2 SNEGSKA, per germline (reference sequence). Losses at the gene ends were 3 bases for V and 3 bases for J; bases not matched to a gene: 5. CDR3 length: 15 residues. The sequencing here drew on CD4+ T cells from PBMCs cultured without peptide, taken before COVID-19 vaccination. The sequence was collected from a human donor who received a COVID-19 vaccine. The chain is built from TRBV20-1 and TRBJ2-3, with 11 bases fitting TRBD2. CDR3 DNA sequence: TGCAGTGCTAGTGAGGCTAGCGGGGGGACAGATACGCAGTATTTT. This codes for CSASEASGGTDTQYF.